These 20 T cell receptor beta chains share one sample of origin, sequenced in a study of shared clonotypes between healthy human individuals. TCRdb's copy holds only in-frame clones and misses some; the assay was immunoSEQ multiplex PCR. This table has hundreds of thousands of clones, roughly 77% appearing once. The sample consisted of PBMCs. Receptors were obtained from a woman in her 40s in good health. Some clones in this sample may be carry-over from other donors' samples.

This clone was counted a few times. CDR3 in amino acids: CATSGSSETQYF. In DNA, the CDR3 is TGTGCCACCTCGGGCAGTTCGGAGACCCAGTACTTC. This chain connects TRBV14 to TRBJ2-5; no firm D call. Germline V gives CDR1 SGHDN, CDR2 FVKESK. Trimming pared 10 bases from V and 5 bases from J, leaving 14 bases between. The CDR3 contains 12 residues.

This clone was picked up many times. This same CDR3 is encoded by further DNA sequences in the sample. This CDR3 reads CASSRDVAGYTF. CDR3 DNA: TGTGCCAGCAGCCGGGACGTTGCTGGCTACACCTTC. The V call is TRBV7-2, the J call TRBJ1-2; TRBD1 is a possible D gene (5 bases). CDR1 is SGHTA, CDR2 FQGNSA, per germline. The ends were cut back, 5 bases at V and 7 bases at J, with 11 bases in the middle. This CDR3 is 12 amino acids long.

This chain joins TRBV18 and TRBJ2-7; a weak D match, TRBD2 (6 bases). Between the trimmed V and J ends, which lost 2 bases and 2 bases, there was a span of 13 bases. CDR1 is KGHSH and CDR2 is LQKENI in the germline V gene. CDR3 length: 15 amino acids. The CDR3 loop is CASSPTTSRPYEQYF. CDR3 DNA: TGTGCCAGCTCACCAACCACTAGCCGGCCCTACGAGCAGTACTTC.

This chain links TRBV28 with TRBJ1-4; a weak D match, TRBD1 (5 bases). V was cut by 10 bases and J by 5 bases, with 14 bases left in between. From germline, CDR1 is MDHEN and CDR2 SYDVKM. The CDR3 runs 13 residues. CDR3 protein: CAISRGGNEKLFF. CDR3 coding DNA: TGTGCCATATCACGGGGGGGGAATGAAAAACTGTTTTTT.

The rearrangement joins TRBV11-2 to TRBJ1-2; no reliable D call. The CDR3 sequence is 16 residues long. The V and J ends lost 1 base and 4 bases respectively, with 16 bases between them. Germline V CDR1 and CDR2: SGHAT, FQNNGV. For the CDR3, the DNA is TGTGCCAGCAGCTTAGCCAGCACGTTTAGCGGCTATGGCTACACCTTC. Translated, it gives CASSLASTFSGYGYTF. The full variable domain, rest sourced from reference TRBV11-2 and TRBJ1-2, is EAGVAQSPRYKIIEKRQSVAFWCNPISGHATLYWYQQILGQGPKLLIQFQNNGVVDDSQLPKDRFSAERLKGVDSTLKIQPAKLEDSAVYLCASSLASTFSGYGYTFGSGTRLTVV.

This clone was detected only a few times. The chain recombines TRBV27 with TRBJ2-5; 10 nucleotides match TRBD2. Near its end, the DNA agrees better with TRBJ2-7, so the J call may be wrong. The length of the CDR3 is 15 residues. Germline V gives CDR1 MNHEY, CDR2 SMNVEV (reference sequence). The CDR3 spells CASSLSVAGGGEQYF. Here the CDR3 DNA reads TGTGCCAGCAGTTTATCTGTAGCGGGAGGTGGCGAGCAGTACTTC.

Details on this clone: Its ends do not fully match the called genes, so a read error is possible. The V gene is TRBV25-1, the J gene TRBJ2-5; 8 bases are shared with TRBD2. CDR1 MGHDK and CDR2 SYGVNS come from the germline V gene. The CDR3 is made up of 18 amino acids. CDR3 nucleotides: TGTGCCAGCAGTGTAAAGCTACTAGCGGACTCCTTCCAAGAGACCCGGTACTTC. It specifies CASSVKLLADSFQETRYF.

The chain joins TRBV28 to TRBJ2-7; D may be TRBD2 (6 bases). Germline lookup yields CDR1 MDHEN and CDR2 SYDVKM. There are 14 residues in the CDR3. V was pared by 2 bases and J by 3 bases, with 11 bases between. CDR3 protein: CASSLRRGLYEQYF. The CDR3 bases are TGTGCCAGCAGTTTAAGGCGGGGCCTCTACGAGCAGTACTTC. Filled out from reference TRBV28 and TRBJ2-7, the complete variable domain reads DVKVTQSSRYLVKRTGEKVFLECVQDMDHENMFWYRQDPGLGLRLIYFSYDVKMKEKGDIPEGYSVSREKKERFSLILESASTNQTSMYLCASSLRRGLYEQYFGPGTRLTVT.

V usage is TRBV6-6 and J usage is TRBJ1-5; D gene uncertain. The CDR3 loop spans 12 amino acids. The V gene lost 4 bases and the J gene lost 5 bases, with 6 bases spanning the gap. Germline V gene lookup returns CDR1 MNHNY and CDR2 SVGAGI (reference sequence). CDR3 sequence: CASSSADQPQHF. CDR3 DNA sequence: TGTGCCAGCAGTTCTGCCGATCAGCCCCAGCATTTT.

The chain is built from TRBV6-1 and TRBJ2-5, with D possibly TRBD1 on 7 matching bases. Germline assignment: CDR1 MNHNS and CDR2 SASEGT. Trimming removed 6 bases from V and 4 bases from J, with 12 bases in between. There are 13 residues in the CDR3. The CDR3 protein is CASSWQGGETQYF. The CDR3 DNA sequence: TGTGCCAGCAGCTGGCAGGGGGGAGAGACCCAGTACTTC.

The chain links TRBV5-1 to TRBJ2-5; no clear D gene. This CDR3 spans 15 amino acids. Trimming pared 0 bases from V and 3 bases from J, leaving 12 bases between. Germline V gene data show CDR1 as SGHRS and CDR2 as YFSETQ. The CDR3 DNA reads TGCGCCAGCAGCTTGGCAGGCCGGAACGAAGAGACCCAGTACTTC. This encodes CASSLAGRNEETQYF.

This clone occurred a few times. V usage is TRBV30 and J usage is TRBJ1-5; D remains ambiguous. The ends were cut back, 5 bases at V and 1 base at J, with 9 bases in the middle. This CDR3 has 13 residues. CDR1 and CDR2 from the germline V gene are GTSNPN and SVGIG (reference sequence). The CDR3 region is CAWRGRSNQPQHF. The CDR3 DNA reads TGTGCCTGGCGAGGACGGAGCAATCAGCCCCAGCATTTT. Based on the CDR3 plus reference TRBV30 and TRBJ1-5, the full variable domain is SQTIHQWPATLVQPVGSPLSLECTVEGTSNPNLYWYRQAAGRGLQLLFYSVGIGQISSEVPQNLSASRPQDRQFILSSKKLLLSDSGFYLCAWRGRSNQPQHFGDGTRLSIL.

V and J are TRBV7-3 and TRBJ2-1; 11 positions agree with TRBD2. Trimming took 5 bases from V and 7 from J; bases not matched to a gene: 7. CDR1 and CDR2 from the germline V gene are SGHTA and FQGTGA. The CDR3 spans 15 residues. DNA for the CDR3: TGTGCCAGCAGCACAGGACTAGCGGGTGTGAATGAGCAGTTCTTC. This encodes CASSTGLAGVNEQFF.

J is TRBJ2-5 and V is TRBV29-1; 7 bases align to TRBD1. Germline CDR1 is SQVTM and CDR2 is ANQGSEA. The CDR3 contains 14 residues. V trimming: 4 bases; J trimming: 5 bases; junction bases outside the gene matches: 10. The CDR3 DNA reads as TGCAGCGTTGGCGCGACAGGGAATGGGGAGACCCAGTACTTC. It is translated as CSVGATGNGETQYF.

In its sample, this clone was seen a few times. The chain links TRBV29-1 to TRBJ2-1; weak D call: TRBD2 (6 bases). Trimming took off 3 bases at V and 9 bases at J, with 21 bases between the two ends. Per germline, CDR1 SQVTM and CDR2 ANQGSEA. The CDR3 extends over 15 amino acids. The CDR3 loop is CSVDDAASVAPEQFF. In nucleotides, the CDR3 is TGCAGCGTTGACGATGCGGCTAGCGTAGCTCCTGAGCAGTTCTTC.

This rearrangement joins TRBV7-8 to TRBJ2-5, with unresolved D. Trimming removed 0 bases at V and 1 base at J, with 12 bases between. This CDR3 is 16 amino acids long. The germline V gene has CDR1 SGHVS and CDR2 FQNEAQ. The CDR3: CASSLAPILGQETQYF. The CDR3 bases are TGTGCCAGCAGCTTAGCCCCGATCTTGGGCCAAGAGACCCAGTACTTC.

The chain employs TRBV7-9 and TRBJ2-1; no clear D gene. With 2 bases removed from V and 0 bases from J, the gap between germline ends came to 5 bases. From germline, CDR1 is SEHNR and CDR2 FQNEAQ (reference sequence). CDR3 length: 14 amino acids. The CDR3 region has the DNA TGTGCCAGCAGCTTATCCACCTCCTACAATGAGCAGTTCTTC. It translates to CASSLSTSYNEQFF.

The V and J genes are TRBV29-1 and TRBJ1-1; 8 positions match TRBD1. Germline CDR1 SQVTM, CDR2 ANQGSEA. The CDR3 runs to 14 residues. V lost 6 bases to trimming and J lost 0 bases; unmatched junction nucleotides: 6. The CDR3 DNA reads as TGCAGCGTACACAGGGGGGGAGTGAACACTGAAGCTTTCTTT. Translated: CSVHRGGVNTEAFF.

As concerns this clone: Other nucleotide sequences from this sample produce the same CDR3. The chain employs TRBV18 and TRBJ1-1; TRBD1 matches at 7 bases. The CDR3 spans 13 residues. Germline CDR1 KGHSH, CDR2 LQKENI. V was pared by 5 bases and J by 4 bases, with 4 bases of the junction left unmatched. The DNA of the CDR3 is TGTGCCAGCTCATCGACAGGGCGCACTGAAGCTTTCTTT. Residues: CASSSTGRTEAFF.

This chain connects TRBV11-3 to TRBJ2-7, with TRBD1 identical over 9 bases. Trimming cost V 5 bases and J 2 bases; bases outside gene matches: 7. The CDR3 has 15 residues. The germline gives CDR1 SGHNT, CDR2 YENEEA. CDR3 DNA sequence: TGTGCCAGCAGCCCAGGACAGGGGCGTACCTACGAGCAGTACTTC. Encoded protein: CASSPGQGRTYEQYF.